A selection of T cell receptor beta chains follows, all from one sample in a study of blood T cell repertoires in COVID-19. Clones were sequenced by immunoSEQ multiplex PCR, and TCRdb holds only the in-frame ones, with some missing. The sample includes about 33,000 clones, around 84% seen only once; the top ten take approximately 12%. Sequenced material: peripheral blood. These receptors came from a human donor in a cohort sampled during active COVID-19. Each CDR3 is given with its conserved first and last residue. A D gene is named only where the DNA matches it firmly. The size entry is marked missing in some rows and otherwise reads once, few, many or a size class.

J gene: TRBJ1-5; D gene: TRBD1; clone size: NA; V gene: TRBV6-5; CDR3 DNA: TGTGCCAGCAGTTACACGGGACAGGGTCAGCCCCAGCATTTT; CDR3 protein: CASSYTGQGQPQHF
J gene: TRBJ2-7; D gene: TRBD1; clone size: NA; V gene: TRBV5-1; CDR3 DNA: TGCGCCAGCAGCCCGATACAGGGGGCGTCTCACGAGCAGTACTTC; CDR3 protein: CASSPIQGASHEQYF
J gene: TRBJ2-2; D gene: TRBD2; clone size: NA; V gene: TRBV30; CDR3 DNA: TGTGCCTGGGTGGGAGGGGCGAACACCGGGGAGCTGTTTTTT; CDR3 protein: CAWVGGANTGELFF
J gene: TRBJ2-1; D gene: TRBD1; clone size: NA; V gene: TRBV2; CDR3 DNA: TGTGCCAGGGACAGGGACCTCGGATACAATGAGCAGTTCTTC; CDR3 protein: CARDRDLGYNEQFF
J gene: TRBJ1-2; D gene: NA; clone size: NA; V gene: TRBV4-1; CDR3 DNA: TGCGCCAGCAGCCAAGATTTCCCCGGAGGCACCTATGGCTACACCTTC; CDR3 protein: CASSQDFPGGTYGYTF
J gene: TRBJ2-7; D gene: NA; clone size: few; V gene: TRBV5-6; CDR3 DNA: TGTGCCAGCAGCTTGCGGGACGAGCAGTACTTC; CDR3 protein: CASSLRDEQYF
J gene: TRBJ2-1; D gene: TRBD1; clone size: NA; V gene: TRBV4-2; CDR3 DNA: TGTGCCAGCAGCGTAGGGACAGATGAGCAGTTCTTC; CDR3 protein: CASSVGTDEQFF
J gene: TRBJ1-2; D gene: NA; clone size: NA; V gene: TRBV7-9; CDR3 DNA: TGTGCCAGCAGCCCCCTTCCTAACTATGGCTACACCTTC; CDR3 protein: CASSPLPNYGYTF
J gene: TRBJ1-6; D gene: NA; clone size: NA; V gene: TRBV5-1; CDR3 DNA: TGCGCCAGCAGCCAGGGGTCCTATAATTCACCCCTCCACTTT; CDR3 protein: CASSQGSYNSPLHF
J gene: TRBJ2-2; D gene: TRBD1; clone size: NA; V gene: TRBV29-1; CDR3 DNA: TGCAGCGGTCGGGACAGGCTGAACACCGGGGAGCTGTTTTTT; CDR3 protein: CSGRDRLNTGELFF
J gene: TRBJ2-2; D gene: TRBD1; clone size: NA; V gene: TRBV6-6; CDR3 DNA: TGTGCCACCCGACAGGGGGCGAACACCGGGGAGCTGTTTTTT; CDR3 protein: CATRQGANTGELFF
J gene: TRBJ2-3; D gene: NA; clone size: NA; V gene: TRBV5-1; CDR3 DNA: TGCGCCAGCAGCTCATCCGGGAAAGCAGGCGATACGCAGTATTTT; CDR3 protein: CASSSSGKAGDTQYF